This T cell receptor beta chain originates from a study of graft-versus-host responses after intestinal transplantation. The germline V and J ends were trimmed by 4 bases and 10 bases, with 8 bases remaining between them. Per the germline V gene, CDR1 is MGHDK and CDR2 is SYGVNS. The CDR3 is made up of 11 amino acids. This clone was counted between two and nine times. Researchers placed around 200,000 CFSE-labeled responder cells in culture with around 200,000 irradiated, violet-dye-labeled stimulator cells. Both CD3+CD4+ and CD3+CD8+ responders that were proliferating and CFSE-low underwent sorting after the reaction. Sequencing was performed with immunoSEQ multiplex PCR; in TCRdb, only in-frame clones are kept and a portion is missing. The sample has roughly 10,000 clones; 30% are singletons.

Sequencing used alloreactive CD4+ T cells from a mixed lymphocyte reaction culture, obtained before intestinal transplant. Documented subset: CFSE-low proliferating T cells sorted from approximately 6-day pre-transplant mixed lymphocyte reaction (GvH or HvG direction). The clonotype originates from a human patient who received an intestinal transplant. The chain has TRBV25-1 and TRBJ2-1; D ambiguous. The DNA of the CDR3 is TGTGCCAGCAGTGCGGGTCCCGAGCAGTTCTTC. This codes for CASSAGPEQFF.